What follows are 2 T cell receptor beta chains derived from one specimen sequenced in a study of shared T cell receptors in the human thymus. The data were produced by immunoSEQ multiplex PCR, yet TCRdb's version contains in-frame clones alone and is incomplete. The sample yields 700,000 or so clones, over 75% seen once. The sample was also reused in another study, on human thymus T cells.

Sequences were obtained from thymocytes. Source of these receptors: a girl less than two years old with a congenital heart defect.

This chain uses TRBV2 with TRBJ1-2; D is unclear. The CDR3 totals 17 residues. Germline values: CDR1 SNHLY, CDR2 FYNNEI. The V gene lost 2 bases and the J gene lost 1 base, with 17 bases spanning the gap. The CDR3 sequence: CASSEIGVTDHNYGYTF. As DNA, the CDR3 is TGTGCCAGCAGTGAAATCGGAGTTACCGACCATAACTATGGCTACACCTTC.

The rearrangement uses TRBV7-8 and TRBJ1-6; possibly TRBD1 for D (5 bases). The germline CDR1 and CDR2 sequences are SGHVS and FQNEAQ. Trimming took off 6 bases at V and 0 bases at J, with 21 bases between the two ends. The CDR3 is 19 amino acids. CDR3 protein: CASRDQDIQHISYNSPLHF. CDR3 coding DNA: TGTGCCAGCAGAGACCAGGACATCCAGCATATCTCCTATAATTCACCCCTCCACTTT.